A selection of T cell receptor beta chains follows, all from one sample in a study of T cell responses to AZD1222 COVID-19 vaccine. This table comes from immunoSEQ multiplex PCR, and its TCRdb copy is limited to in-frame clones, with some not included. Listed are about 140,000 clones; 2% to 2.5% falls within the top ten. Material: peripheral blood. The receptors were sampled from an adult in good health. The CDR3 runs from the conserved cysteine through the conserved F or W. Fields, in order: CDR3 DNA, CDR3 protein, J gene, V gene, D gene. A D gene is named only where the DNA matches it firmly.

DNA: TGTGCCAGCAGTGAACAAGGGTACAGCTACGAGCAGTACTTC
CDR3: CASSEQGYSYEQYF
J: TRBJ2-7
V: TRBV2
D: .

DNA: TGCGCCAGCAGCCAAGATTGGACGGGGAATGGCTACACCTTC
CDR3: CASSQDWTGNGYTF
J: TRBJ1-2
V: TRBV4-3
D: .

DNA: TGTGCCAGCAGCCGAACGGACAGGGGGATGGTGCAGCCCCAGCATTTT
CDR3: CASSRTDRGMVQPQHF
J: TRBJ1-5
V: TRBV7-8
D: TRBD1

DNA: TGTGCCAGCAGTTTAACAGGGGACACTGAAGCTTTCTTT
CDR3: CASSLTGDTEAFF
J: TRBJ1-1
V: TRBV28
D: TRBD1

DNA: TGTGCCAGCACCCCCGACAGGGAACGTGGAAAGTTCTTC
CDR3: CASTPDRERGKFF
J: TRBJ2-1
V: TRBV6-6
D: TRBD1

DNA: TGTGCCAGCAGCCCTGACAGGGCAGAAGGACAGCCCCAGCATTTT
CDR3: CASSPDRAEGQPQHF
J: TRBJ1-5
V: TRBV28
D: TRBD1

DNA: TGCGCCAGCAGCCCGACGACAGGGGGCTACACCGGGGAGCTGTTTTTT
CDR3: CASSPTTGGYTGELFF
J: TRBJ2-2
V: TRBV5-1
D: TRBD1

DNA: TGCGCCAGCAGCCCTCAATTGGACTATGGCTACACCTTC
CDR3: CASSPQLDYGYTF
J: TRBJ1-2
V: TRBV5-1
D: .

DNA: TGTGCCAGCAGCGTAGAGGGTGGACAATCCTATAATTCACCCCTCCACTTT
CDR3: CASSVEGGQSYNSPLHF
J: TRBJ1-6
V: TRBV9
D: .

DNA: TGTGCCAGCAGGGACCCGGGGGACAGGGGGGCCAACGAGCAGTACTTC
CDR3: CASRDPGDRGANEQYF
J: TRBJ2-7
V: TRBV2
D: TRBD1

DNA: TGTGCCACCGCCGCTTCAACGGAGACCCAGTACTTC
CDR3: CATAASTETQYF
J: TRBJ2-5
V: TRBV10-3
D: .

DNA: TGTGCCAGCAGCCGAACGGCAAGGACCACTGAAGCTTTCTTT
CDR3: CASSRTARTTEAFF
J: TRBJ1-1
V: TRBV3-1/TRBV3-2
D: .

DNA: TGTGCCAGCAGGCCCTCGGGGCTCTCTGGAAACACCATATATTTT
CDR3: CASRPSGLSGNTIYF
J: TRBJ1-3
V: TRBV3-1/TRBV3-2
D: .

DNA: TGTGCCAGTAGTCTAACAGGGCGCAATCAGCCCCAGCATTTT
CDR3: CASSLTGRNQPQHF
J: TRBJ1-5
V: TRBV19
D: .

DNA: TGTGCCAGCAGCCTCGGGACCGGTGAAGCTTTCTTT
CDR3: CASSLGTGEAFF
J: TRBJ1-1
V: TRBV14
D: .

DNA: TGTGCCAGTAGTAGGGGGCCCAATCAGCCCCAGCATTTT
CDR3: CASSRGPNQPQHF
J: TRBJ1-5
V: TRBV19
D: .

DNA: TGTGCCAGCAGCTTTCACCGGGACAGGGGTGGAGAGCAGTACTTC
CDR3: CASSFHRDRGGEQYF
J: TRBJ2-7
V: TRBV6-5
D: TRBD1

DNA: TGTGCCTGGATTCACACCGGGGAGCTGTTTTTT
CDR3: CAWIHTGELFF
J: TRBJ2-2
V: TRBV30
D: .

DNA: TGTGCCACCAGCAGGATCGACAGGCTGGGTGAAAAACTGTTTTTT
CDR3: CATSRIDRLGEKLFF
J: TRBJ1-4
V: TRBV15
D: .

DNA: TGTGCCAGCAGCTTAGCAGGGGGTCCATCCCAGCCCCAGCATTTT
CDR3: CASSLAGGPSQPQHF
J: TRBJ1-5
V: TRBV7-2
D: .

DNA: TGTGCCAGCAGTGAGACGGCCCCAAACTATGGCTACACCTTC
CDR3: CASSETAPNYGYTF
J: TRBJ1-2
V: TRBV2
D: .

DNA: TGCGCCAGCAGCCTAGATTTTAGCGGGGCTACCGTAAATGAGCAGTTCTTC
CDR3: CASSLDFSGATVNEQFF
J: TRBJ2-1
V: TRBV4-3
D: TRBD2

DNA: TGTGCCAGCAGCCGGGACGGGCACTGGGAAAAACTGTTTTTT
CDR3: CASSRDGHWEKLFF
J: TRBJ1-4
V: TRBV27
D: .

DNA: TGTGCCTGGAGTGTTGGAACCCTGAACACTGAAGCTTTCTTT
CDR3: CAWSVGTLNTEAFF
J: TRBJ1-1
V: TRBV30
D: .

DNA: TGTGCCAGTAGTATCGGTAGCGGGACGTTTAATACGCAGTATTTT
CDR3: CASSIGSGTFNTQYF
J: TRBJ2-3
V: TRBV19
D: TRBD2

DNA: TGTGCCAGCAGCCAAGACCCCCTCGAGCAGTTCTTC
CDR3: CASSQDPLEQFF
J: TRBJ2-1
V: TRBV3-1/TRBV3-2
D: .

DNA: TGCAGTGCTAGTGGACAGGGGGCGAAGTACGAAAAACTGTTTTTT
CDR3: CSASGQGAKYEKLFF
J: TRBJ1-4
V: TRBV20-1
D: TRBD1